These 17 T cell receptor beta chains were all obtained from the same sample, sequenced in a study of patients and donors after allogeneic stem cell transplantation. TCRdb re-called the RT-PCR reads through MiXCR, storing one row per CDR3 protein. The table has approximately 99,000 distinct CDR3 sequences, around 38% seen once. The sequenced sample was blood, either unsorted or a sorted T cell fraction (not recorded which). The receptors were gathered from a human donor who was either an allogeneic HSCT recipient or a stem cell or donor lymphocyte infusion donor (not recorded which). It is not recorded whose cells these are; they may come from a transplant donor.

This chain links TRBV5-1 with TRBJ2-1, with 11 bases that match TRBD2. This CDR3 region has 15 residues. V lost 4 bases to trimming and J lost 8 bases; unmatched junction nucleotides: 8. The V gene's germline CDR1 is SGHRS and CDR2 YFSETQ. The CDR3 loop is CASSRQGTSGHEQFF. Here the CDR3 DNA reads TGCGCCAGCAGCCGTCAGGGGACTAGCGGACATGAGCAGTTCTTC.

This clonotype was counted only a few times. This chain uses TRBV24-1 with TRBJ2-2; tentatively, D is TRBD1 (6 bases). The V gene lost 7 bases and the J gene lost 2 bases, with 7 bases spanning the gap. Germline V gene lookup returns CDR1 KGHDR and CDR2 SFDVKD. The CDR3 covers 13 residues. The CDR3 DNA follows: TGTGCCACCAGGGGGACAAACACCGGGGAGCTGTTTTTT. Protein product: CATRGTNTGELFF.

This clonotype was picked up a small number of times. The chain couples TRBV10-3 to TRBJ1-1; maybe TRBD1 (5 bases). V gave up 4 bases and J gave up 3 bases, with 6 bases separating them. Germline loops: CDR1 ENHRY, CDR2 SYGVKD. This CDR3 contains 12 residues. Written as DNA, the CDR3 is TGTGCCATCAGTGGGGGACACACTGAAGCTTTCTTT. This gives the protein CAISGGHTEAFF.

The sample holds a few counts of this clonotype. The V gene is TRBV7-8, the J gene TRBJ2-6; D is unresolved. There are 15 residues in the CDR3. V lost 4 bases and J lost 2, with 9 bases in between. Germline values: CDR1 SGHVS, CDR2 FQNEAQ. CDR3 DNA: TGTGCCAGCAGCTCCCCCAGGACTGGGGCCAACGTCCTGACTTTC. Its translation: CASSSPRTGANVLTF.

This clonotype was seen at least ten times. This chain joins TRBV7-2 and TRBJ1-1; D ambiguous. Deletions cut 5 bases from V and 0 bases from J, with 10 bases between. The V gene's germline CDR1 is SGHTA and CDR2 FQGNSA. The CDR3 contains 14 residues. The CDR3 DNA follows: TGTGCCAGCAGCATCGAACCCATGAACACTGAAGCTTTCTTT. This encodes CASSIEPMNTEAFF.

This chain links TRBV7-9 with TRBJ2-3; D might be TRBD2 (5 bases). In germline, CDR1 is SEHNR, CDR2 FQNEAQ (reference sequence). The CDR3 has 12 amino acids. V was trimmed by 7 bases and J by 5 bases, leaving 10 bases between them. The CDR3 here is CASIAAGDTQYF. CDR3 in DNA: TGTGCCAGCATTGCGGCGGGAGATACGCAGTATTTT.

Only a few counts were recorded for this clonotype. The chain uses TRBV20-1 and TRBJ1-1; D is unresolved. Germline assignment: CDR1 DFQATT and CDR2 SNEGSKA (reference sequence). V shed 2 bases and J shed 5 bases, with 6 bases lying between them. This CDR3 is 11 amino acids long. The CDR3 DNA reads TGCAGTGCTAGAACAGAAACTGAAGCTTTCTTT. It encodes CSARTETEAFF.

This clonotype has more than one count but fewer than ten. The chain carries TRBV4-3 and TRBJ1-3; no clear D gene. Germline V gene lookup returns CDR1 LGHNA and CDR2 YSLEER. V dropped 0 bases and J dropped 8 bases, with 11 bases sitting between them. The CDR3 length is 14 residues. CDR3 region: CASSQEGGRDTIYF. In DNA, the CDR3 is TGCGCCAGCAGCCAAGAGGGCGGGAGGGACACCATATATTTT.

The chain is built from TRBV4-2 and TRBJ2-7, with D possibly being TRBD1 (7 bases). V gave up 1 base and J gave up 0 bases, with 10 bases separating them. CDR3 length: 15 residues. The germline CDR1 and CDR2 sequences are LGHNA and YNFKEQ. CDR3 nucleotides: TGTGCCAGCAGCCAAGCAGGGGGGTACTCCTACGAGCAGTACTTC. Translated: CASSQAGGYSYEQYF.

V and J are TRBV20-1 and TRBJ2-2; D tentatively reads TRBD1 or TRBD2 (5 bases each). Germline CDR1 and CDR2: DFQATT and SNEGSKA (reference sequence). V gave up 5 bases and J gave up 6 bases, with 16 bases separating them. This CDR3 spans 14 amino acids. The CDR3 loop reads CSAPRDLRPGELFF. CDR3 DNA: TGCAGTGCTCCCCGGGACCTCCGACCCGGGGAGCTGTTTTTT.

This clonotype turned up a few times. V gene TRBV7-9 combines with J gene TRBJ2-7, with TRBD2 as a possible D gene (6 bases). Trimming stripped 5 bases from V and 4 bases from J, with 15 bases between. The CDR3 length is 14 residues. Germline values: CDR1 SEHNR, CDR2 FQNEAQ (reference sequence). In DNA form, the CDR3 reads TGTGCCAGCAGCGGGGGACTCGCCGATTACGAGCAGTACTTC. Its translation is CASSGGLADYEQYF.

This clonotype was observed a handful of times. The rearrangement joins TRBV6-2 or TRBV6-3 to TRBJ1-1; 9 bases fit TRBD1. Unmatched junction bases numbered 7, after V lost 7 bases and J lost 1 base. Germline assignment: CDR1 MNHEY and CDR2 SVGEGT. The CDR3 has 15 amino acids. The CDR3 here is CASNKQGAWNTEAFF. CDR3 sequence (DNA): TGTGCCAGCAACAAACAGGGGGCGTGGAACACTGAAGCTTTCTTT.

This clonotype appeared a few times. V gene TRBV7-9 combines with J gene TRBJ2-1; 10 bases agree with TRBD2. Germline CDR1 SEHNR, CDR2 FQNEAQ (reference sequence). Trimming took 3 bases from V and 4 from J; bases not matched to a gene: 3. CDR3 size: 15 residues. The CDR3: CASSFQREGYNEQFF. The CDR3 bases are TGTGCCAGCAGCTTCCAGCGGGAGGGGTACAATGAGCAGTTCTTC.

This clonotype was detected only a few times. The gene calls are TRBV6-1 and TRBJ1-1; 8 nucleotides line up with TRBD1. Per the germline V gene, CDR1 is MNHNS and CDR2 is SASEGT. The length of the CDR3 is 14 residues. The V segment lost 6 bases and the J segment 1 base; nucleotides outside the gene matches: 4. As DNA, the CDR3 is TGTGCCAGCAGGGACAGGGAGCGGAACACTGAAGCTTTCTTT. Amino acids: CASRDRERNTEAFF.

CDR3 coding DNA: TGTGCCAGCAGACGACGAGCGGGAGTAGAGACCCAGTACTTC. Protein: CASRRRAGVETQYF. The chain couples TRBV27 to TRBJ2-5, with 8 bases lining up with TRBD2. Per germline, CDR1 MNHEY and CDR2 SMNVEV (reference sequence). The CDR3 is made up of 14 amino acids. The V and J ends lost 6 bases and 4 bases, in that order; junction bases with no gene match: 7.

This rearrangement joins TRBV2 to TRBJ1-1; perhaps TRBD1 as D (5 bases). CDR1 is SNHLY, CDR2 FYNNEI, per germline. This CDR3 is 12 amino acids long. The germline V and J ends were trimmed by 2 bases and 7 bases, with 8 bases remaining between them. CDR3 bases: TGTGCCAGCAGTGAATGGGGGAGTGAAGCTTTCTTT. Protein product: CASSEWGSEAFF.

The V call is TRBV7-9, the J call TRBJ2-7, with 8 bases matching TRBD1. J lost 3 bases, V lost 5 bases, and 9 bases had no gene match. There are 15 residues in the CDR3. The germline CDR1 and CDR2 sequences are SEHNR and FQNEAQ (reference sequence). The CDR3 nucleotides read TGTGCCAGCAGCCCATACAGGGGGTTAGGCTACGAGCAGTACTTC. Its protein is CASSPYRGLGYEQYF.